The rows below give T cell receptor beta chains drawn from one sample of a study of control samples from healthy donors and cancer patients. The table came from immunoSEQ multiplex PCR; TCRdb's copy has only in-frame clones and leaves some out. The top ten clones hold 3.5% to 4.5% of a sample with tens of thousands of clones, less than 95% of them seen once. Material: blood. The receptors derive from a man aged 30 to 45 in good health. The CDR3 runs from the conserved cysteine through the conserved F or W. D genes are given only for firm matches. Rows may omit the clone size; those that give it use once, few, many or a size class.

D gene: .; V gene: TRBV7-9; clone size: .; J gene: TRBJ1-1; CDR3 protein: CASSSTDTEAFF; CDR3 DNA: TGTGCCAGCAGTTCCACCGACACTGAAGCTTTCTTT
D gene: TRBD1; V gene: TRBV3-1/TRBV3-2; clone size: .; J gene: TRBJ2-2; CDR3 protein: CASSQGQGATGELFF; CDR3 DNA: TGTGCCAGCAGCCAAGGACAGGGGGCTACCGGGGAGCTGTTTTTT
D gene: .; V gene: TRBV27; clone size: .; J gene: TRBJ1-1; CDR3 protein: CASSLGRGTEAFF; CDR3 DNA: TGTGCCAGCAGTTTAGGCAGGGGCACTGAAGCTTTCTTT
D gene: .; V gene: TRBV28; clone size: once; J gene: TRBJ2-3; CDR3 protein: CASSLAGSTDTQYF; CDR3 DNA: TGTGCCAGCAGCTTGGCGGGAAGCACAGATACGCAGTATTTT
D gene: .; V gene: TRBV9; clone size: .; J gene: TRBJ1-3; CDR3 protein: CASSLGGLSGNTIYF; CDR3 DNA: TGTGCCAGCAGCCTGGGGGGTTTATCTGGAAACACCATATATTTT
D gene: .; V gene: TRBV12-3/TRBV12-4; clone size: .; J gene: TRBJ1-2; CDR3 protein: CASSLHSTGYTF; CDR3 DNA: TGTGCCAGCAGTCTTCACTCGACCGGCTACACCTTC
D gene: .; V gene: TRBV6-5; clone size: .; J gene: TRBJ1-1; CDR3 protein: CASSYEGRLNTEAFF; CDR3 DNA: TGTGCCAGCAGTTACGAGGGCAGGTTGAACACTGAAGCTTTCTTT
D gene: TRBD1; V gene: TRBV7-3; clone size: .; J gene: TRBJ1-3; CDR3 protein: CASSLVDRVSSGNTIYF; CDR3 DNA: TGTGCCAGCAGCTTAGTAGACAGGGTTTCCTCTGGAAACACCATATATTTT
D gene: .; V gene: TRBV6-5; clone size: .; J gene: TRBJ2-1; CDR3 protein: CASSGEGYNEQFF; CDR3 DNA: TGTGCCAGCAGCGGCGAGGGGTACAATGAGCAGTTCTTC
D gene: TRBD1; V gene: TRBV7-2; clone size: .; J gene: TRBJ1-2; CDR3 protein: CASSSGTGPSHGYTF; CDR3 DNA: TGTGCCAGCAGCTCCGGGACAGGGCCGTCCCATGGCTACACCTTC
D gene: TRBD2; V gene: TRBV29-1; clone size: few; J gene: TRBJ2-1; CDR3 protein: CSVVTREIHNEQFF; CDR3 DNA: TGCAGCGTTGTGACGCGGGAGATCCACAATGAGCAGTTCTTC
D gene: .; V gene: TRBV19; clone size: .; J gene: TRBJ2-1; CDR3 protein: CASSIGHNEQFF; CDR3 DNA: TGTGCCAGTAGTATAGGGCACAATGAGCAGTTCTTC
D gene: .; V gene: TRBV19; clone size: .; J gene: TRBJ2-3; CDR3 protein: CASSIDWGDTQYF; CDR3 DNA: TGTGCCAGTAGTATCGATTGGGGGGATACGCAGTATTTT
D gene: .; V gene: TRBV11-2; clone size: .; J gene: TRBJ2-2; CDR3 protein: CASSRDFNAGELFF; CDR3 DNA: TGTGCCAGCAGTCGAGACTTTAACGCCGGGGAGCTGTTTTTT
D gene: TRBD2; V gene: TRBV4-3; clone size: .; J gene: TRBJ2-1; CDR3 protein: CASSQEIKLAGGPYNEQFF; CDR3 DNA: TGCGCCAGCAGCCAAGAGATCAAACTAGCGGGGGGGCCATACAATGAGCAGTTCTTC
D gene: .; V gene: TRBV12-3/TRBV12-4; clone size: .; J gene: TRBJ1-1; CDR3 protein: CASSMTGGQAFF; CDR3 DNA: TGTGCCAGCAGTATGACTGGGGGGCAGGCTTTCTTT
D gene: TRBD1; V gene: TRBV19; clone size: once; J gene: TRBJ2-7; CDR3 protein: CASSSGTGSYEQYF; CDR3 DNA: TGTGCCAGTAGTTCCGGGACAGGATCCTACGAGCAGTACTTC
D gene: .; V gene: TRBV29-1; clone size: .; J gene: TRBJ2-7; CDR3 protein: CSVVGGSLIYEQYF; CDR3 DNA: TGCAGCGTTGTCGGGGGCAGCTTAATCTACGAGCAGTACTTC
D gene: TRBD1; V gene: TRBV27; clone size: once; J gene: TRBJ1-2; CDR3 protein: CASSLVQGAGYTF; CDR3 DNA: TGTGCCAGCAGTTTAGTCCAGGGGGCGGGCTACACCTTC
D gene: .; V gene: TRBV11-3; clone size: .; J gene: TRBJ2-3; CDR3 protein: CASSFAGQGGVDTQYF; CDR3 DNA: TGTGCCAGCAGCTTCGCTGGTCAGGGTGGTGTAGATACGCAGTATTTT
D gene: .; V gene: TRBV2; clone size: .; J gene: TRBJ2-7; CDR3 protein: CASSEVTKWYF; CDR3 DNA: TGTGCCAGCAGTGAAGTTACAAAATGGTACTTC
D gene: TRBD2; V gene: TRBV7-2; clone size: .; J gene: TRBJ2-1; CDR3 protein: CASSLTSGSPKEFF; CDR3 DNA: TGTGCCAGCAGCTTAACTAGCGGGAGCCCCAAGGAGTTCTTC
D gene: .; V gene: TRBV7-9; clone size: .; J gene: TRBJ2-7; CDR3 protein: CASRIVSLRAQSSYEQYF; CDR3 DNA: TGTGCCAGCAGAATAGTAAGCCTCCGGGCACAGAGCTCCTACGAGCAGTACTTC
D gene: TRBD2; V gene: TRBV2; clone size: .; J gene: TRBJ2-1; CDR3 protein: CASSREGLVNNEQFF; CDR3 DNA: TGTGCCAGCAGCCGTGAGGGACTAGTCAACAATGAGCAGTTCTTC
D gene: .; V gene: TRBV6-5; clone size: .; J gene: TRBJ1-3; CDR3 protein: CASSYRGAGNTIYF; CDR3 DNA: TGTGCCAGCAGTTACCGGGGTGCTGGAAACACCATATATTTT
D gene: TRBD1; V gene: TRBV7-9; clone size: .; J gene: TRBJ2-1; CDR3 protein: CASSLPVLRGDRGYDEQFF; CDR3 DNA: TGTGCCAGCAGCTTACCCGTCCTTCGTGGGGACAGGGGATACGATGAGCAGTTCTTC
D gene: TRBD2; V gene: TRBV29-1; clone size: .; J gene: TRBJ2-1; CDR3 protein: CSALSGGPKNSYNEQFF; CDR3 DNA: TGCAGCGCCCTATCGGGAGGGCCGAAAAACTCCTACAATGAGCAGTTCTTC
D gene: TRBD1; V gene: TRBV5-4; clone size: .; J gene: TRBJ2-7; CDR3 protein: CASSPRDRGPYEQYF; CDR3 DNA: TGTGCCAGCAGCCCCCGGGACAGGGGTCCCTACGAGCAGTACTTC
D gene: .; V gene: TRBV28; clone size: .; J gene: TRBJ2-7; CDR3 protein: CASRTSGSYEQYF; CDR3 DNA: TGTGCCAGCAGGACCTCAGGCTCCTACGAGCAGTACTTC
D gene: .; V gene: TRBV6-5; clone size: .; J gene: TRBJ2-1; CDR3 protein: CASSPGANEQFF; CDR3 DNA: TGTGCCAGCAGTCCCGGGGCCAATGAGCAGTTCTTC
D gene: TRBD1; V gene: TRBV2; clone size: once; J gene: TRBJ1-1; CDR3 protein: CASKPGGNTEAFF; CDR3 DNA: TGTGCCAGCAAGCCAGGGGGGAACACTGAAGCTTTCTTT
D gene: TRBD2; V gene: TRBV6-7; clone size: .; J gene: TRBJ2-7; CDR3 protein: CASSYPSGRAYEQYF; CDR3 DNA: TGTGCCAGCAGTTACCCGAGCGGGAGGGCCTACGAGCAGTACTTC
D gene: .; V gene: TRBV6-5; clone size: once; J gene: TRBJ1-3; CDR3 protein: CASGYSGNTIYF; CDR3 DNA: TGTGCCAGTGGATATTCTGGAAACACCATATATTTT
D gene: TRBD2; V gene: TRBV6-2/TRBV6-3; clone size: .; J gene: TRBJ2-1; CDR3 protein: CASSAPAGGGEIYNEQFF; CDR3 DNA: TGTGCCAGCAGTGCCCCAGCGGGAGGGGGGGAAATATACAATGAGCAGTTCTTC
D gene: .; V gene: TRBV10-1; clone size: .; J gene: TRBJ2-2; CDR3 protein: CASSRTGELFF; CDR3 DNA: TGCGCCAGCAGCCGAACCGGGGAGCTGTTTTTT
D gene: .; V gene: TRBV27; clone size: few; J gene: TRBJ1-2; CDR3 protein: CASRPGTNSYGYTF; CDR3 DNA: TGTGCCAGCAGACCCGGGACAAACTCCTATGGCTACACCTTC
D gene: TRBD1; V gene: TRBV4-1; clone size: .; J gene: TRBJ1-5; CDR3 protein: CASSRTGTGGKGQGQPQHF; CDR3 DNA: TGCGCCAGCAGCCGAACCGGGACAGGGGGAAAGGGGCAGGGTCAGCCCCAGCATTTT
D gene: .; V gene: TRBV20-1; clone size: .; J gene: TRBJ2-7; CDR3 protein: CSASERTYEQYF; CDR3 DNA: TGCAGTGCTAGTGAACGGACCTACGAGCAGTACTTC
D gene: .; V gene: TRBV6-5; clone size: .; J gene: TRBJ1-1; CDR3 protein: CASSLGGDTEAFF; CDR3 DNA: TGTGCCAGCAGCCTGGGGGGGGACACTGAAGCTTTCTTT
D gene: TRBD2; V gene: TRBV18; clone size: once; J gene: TRBJ2-2; CDR3 protein: CASSPSAAGVNTGELFF; CDR3 DNA: TGTGCCAGCTCACCTAGTGCGGCGGGGGTAAACACCGGGGAGCTGTTTTTT
D gene: .; V gene: TRBV9; clone size: .; J gene: TRBJ1-1; CDR3 protein: CASTEGGGRTEAFF; CDR3 DNA: TGTGCCAGCACCGAAGGTGGGGGTCGGACTGAAGCTTTCTTT
D gene: .; V gene: TRBV19; clone size: .; J gene: TRBJ1-5; CDR3 protein: CASRVGEGGYQPQHF; CDR3 DNA: TGTGCCAGCCGCGTTGGGGAGGGAGGTTATCAGCCCCAGCATTTT
D gene: .; V gene: TRBV11-2; clone size: few; J gene: TRBJ1-2; CDR3 protein: CASRRDPFYGYTF; CDR3 DNA: TGTGCCAGCAGGAGGGATCCTTTCTATGGCTACACCTTC
D gene: .; V gene: TRBV24-1; clone size: .; J gene: TRBJ2-1; CDR3 protein: CATSDLSGPASYNEQFF; CDR3 DNA: TGTGCCACCAGTGATTTGTCTGGCCCCGCCTCCTACAATGAGCAGTTCTTC
D gene: TRBD2; V gene: TRBV5-8; clone size: .; J gene: TRBJ2-1; CDR3 protein: CASSLGTSGGSYNEQFF; CDR3 DNA: TGTGCCAGCAGCTTGGGGACTAGCGGGGGCTCCTACAATGAGCAGTTCTTC
D gene: TRBD2; V gene: TRBV30; clone size: .; J gene: TRBJ2-2; CDR3 protein: CAWGLVTAGELFF; CDR3 DNA: TGTGCCTGGGGACTAGTTACGGCCGGGGAGCTGTTTTTT
D gene: TRBD2; V gene: TRBV4-1; clone size: .; J gene: TRBJ2-7; CDR3 protein: CASSVGLAGVQGYEQYF; CDR3 DNA: TGCGCCAGCAGTGTAGGACTAGCGGGAGTCCAGGGCTACGAGCAGTACTTC